Following are 26 T cell receptor beta chains from one sample sequenced in a study of T cell responses to AZD1222 COVID-19 vaccine. The protocol was immunoSEQ multiplex PCR, while the TCRdb copy is restricted to in-frame clones and leaves out a portion. The sample shows around 140,000 clones, 90% of them seen only once. The source was peripheral blood, collected 28 days after the second AZD1222 dose. These TCRs come from an adult who received the AZD1222 COVID-19 vaccine.

The V gene is TRBV6-1, the J gene TRBJ2-7; D gene unclear. This CDR3 has 14 residues. Trimming shortened V by 1 base and J by 3 bases, and 10 bases separated the two germline ends. The germline CDR1 and CDR2 sequences are MNHNS and SASEGT. The CDR3 reads CASSEGSARYEQYV. The CDR3 region has the DNA TGTGCCAGCAGTGAAGGGTCCGCCCGCTACGAGCAGTACGTC.

The rearrangement uses TRBV30 and TRBJ2-4; maybe TRBD2 (6 bases). The length of the CDR3 is 15 residues. V was clipped by 0 bases and J by 4 bases, with 13 bases between them. Germline V lookup: CDR1 GTSNPN, CDR2 SVGIG (reference sequence). CDR3 DNA: TGTGCCTGGAGTGTGGGACTGGAAGGTAAAAACATTCAGTACTTC. Translation gives CAWSVGLEGKNIQYF. The complete variable domain, with remaining parts taken from reference TRBV30 and TRBJ2-4, reads SQTIHQWPATLVQPVGSPLSLECTVEGTSNPNLYWYRQAAGRGLQLLFYSVGIGQISSEVPQNLSASRPQDRQFILSSKKLLLSDSGFYLCAWSVGLEGKNIQYFGAGTRLSVL.

This chain links TRBV7-6 with TRBJ1-5; no clear D gene. V lost 4 bases and J 4 bases, leaving 8 bases between the germline ends. Germline CDR1 and CDR2: SGHVS and FNYEAQ. The CDR3 length is 13 residues. CDR3 sequence reads: CASSSTPNQPQHF. Written as DNA, the CDR3 is TGTGCCAGCAGCTCTACTCCGAATCAGCCCCAGCATTTT.

The V call is TRBV12-5, the J call TRBJ1-1; TRBD1 matches at 9 bases. The CDR3 loop spans 17 amino acids. V trimming: 9 bases; J trimming: 2 bases; junction bases outside the gene matches: 16. The germline CDR1 and CDR2 sequences are LGHNT and FRNRAP. The CDR3 reads CARIIRNRGPHNTEAFF. The CDR3 nucleotides read TGTGCTAGGATAATCCGAAACAGGGGGCCGCATAACACTGAAGCTTTCTTT.

The V call is TRBV25-1, the J call TRBJ1-4; D is uncertain. This CDR3 region has 17 residues. The V gene's germline CDR1 is MGHDK and CDR2 SYGVNS. With 2 bases removed from V and 7 bases from J, the gap between germline ends came to 20 bases. The CDR3 loop is CASSEAGALPGGEKLFF. CDR3 nucleotides: TGTGCCAGCAGTGAAGCCGGAGCCCTACCAGGTGGTGAAAAACTGTTTTTT.

This chain joins TRBV2 and TRBJ2-3, with no clear D. CDR1 is SNHLY and CDR2 is FYNNEI in the germline V gene. Trimming pared 5 bases from V and 3 bases from J, leaving 9 bases between. The CDR3 contains 13 residues. As DNA, the CDR3 is TGTGCCAGCAGTATCCAGCCGACAGATACGCAGTATTTT. This sequence encodes CASSIQPTDTQYF.

V is TRBV27 and J is TRBJ1-6, with D uncertain. The CDR3 extends over 17 amino acids. Germline V gene lookup returns CDR1 MNHEY and CDR2 SMNVEV (reference sequence). Trimming pared 5 bases from V and 10 bases from J, leaving 24 bases between. The CDR3 spells CASSIGRFRRADSPLHF. CDR3 DNA: TGTGCCAGCAGTATTGGGCGATTCAGGAGGGCTGACTCACCCCTCCACTTT.

The V and J genes are TRBV5-1 and TRBJ2-1, with D tentatively TRBD2 (5 bases). The CDR3 contains 15 residues. V dropped 2 bases and J dropped 0 bases, with 9 bases sitting between them. Germline CDR1 is SGHRS and CDR2 is YFSETQ. The chain's CDR3 is CASSLGGSSYNEQFF. CDR3 in DNA: TGCGCCAGCAGCTTAGGTGGGAGCTCCTACAATGAGCAGTTCTTC.

The chain has TRBV19 and TRBJ1-5; perhaps TRBD1 as D (6 bases). There are 16 residues in the CDR3. Deletions cut 1 base from V and 3 bases from J, with 13 bases between. Germline CDR1 and CDR2: LNHDA and SQIVND (reference sequence). The CDR3, as DNA: TGTGCCAGTAGTATAGGGACAGTGTTTTCCAATCAGCCCCAGCATTTT. Translated, it gives CASSIGTVFSNQPQHF.

This sequence joins TRBV11-3 and TRBJ2-5, with 12 positions matching TRBD2. Trimming removed 5 bases from V and 7 bases from J; junction bases left unmatched: 8. Germline V gene lookup returns CDR1 SGHNT and CDR2 YENEEA. The CDR3 contains 15 residues. The CDR3 nucleotides read TGTGCCAGCAGCCCCGGGACTAGCGGGCCCAGGACCCAGTACTTC. Translating it yields CASSPGTSGPRTQYF.

This sequence joins TRBV14 and TRBJ2-5, with 9 bases that match TRBD2. The junction had 14 bases not matched to a gene; V was cut back by 4 bases and J by 2 bases. Germline loops: CDR1 SGHDN, CDR2 FVKESK. CDR3 length: 18 amino acids. The chain's CDR3 is CASSPRLQAGGHQETQYF. CDR3 sequence (DNA): TGTGCCAGCAGCCCCCGACTGCAAGCGGGAGGTCATCAAGAGACCCAGTACTTC.

The J gene is TRBJ2-3, the V gene TRBV9; 11 positions match TRBD2. CDR3 length equals 18 residues. Germline CDR1 reads SGDLS; CDR2 reads YYNGEE. J gave up 1 base and V 1 base, and 8 bases lay outside the gene matches. Here the CDR3 DNA reads TGTGCCAGCAGCGTAACCCTTAGCGGGAGGGCCGGCACAGATACGCAGTATTTT. Translating gives CASSVTLSGRAGTDTQYF.

This sequence joins TRBV3-1 (or the pseudogene TRBV3-2) and TRBJ2-5; no clear D gene. CDR1 is LGHDT and CDR2 is YNNKEL in the germline V gene (reference sequence). The V end lost 0 bases, the J end lost 4 bases, and 9 bases lay between the germline ends. The CDR3 consists of 14 residues. CDR3 sequence reads: CASSQDTKRETQYF. Here the CDR3 DNA reads TGTGCCAGCAGCCAAGATACAAAGCGAGAGACCCAGTACTTC.

The gene calls are TRBV28 and TRBJ1-4; possibly TRBD1 for D (5 bases). The V gene lost 5 bases and the J gene lost 4 bases, with 17 bases spanning the gap. Germline assignment: CDR1 MDHEN and CDR2 SYDVKM. This CDR3 contains 16 residues. The CDR3 DNA reads as TGTGCCAGCAGTCAACGACAGCAAGGTCTTAATGAAAAACTGTTTTTT. Translation: CASSQRQQGLNEKLFF.

V and J are TRBV18 and TRBJ2-2, with 7 bases aligning to TRBD2. Germline loops: CDR1 KGHSH, CDR2 LQKENI. This CDR3 spans 16 amino acids. Germline trimming cut 3 bases from V and 1 base from J; bases unmatched to any gene: 5. CDR3 in DNA: TGTGCCAGCTCACCTCAACTAGCGCAGAACACCGGGGAGCTGTTTTTT. Encoded protein: CASSPQLAQNTGELFF. Looking up the rest from reference TRBV18 and TRBJ2-2 gives the full variable domain: NAGVMQNPRHLVRRRGQEARLRCSPMKGHSHVYWYRQLPEEGLKFMVYLQKENIIDESGMPKERFSAEFPKEGPSILRIQQVVRGDSAAYFCASSPQLAQNTGELFFGEGSRLTVL.

The V and J genes are TRBV14 and TRBJ1-6, with 8 positions matching TRBD1. CDR3 size: 20 residues. CDR1 is SGHDN, CDR2 FVKESK, per germline. Trimming at V came to 2 bases and at J to 1 base, leaving 13 bases not matched to a gene. This CDR3 reads CASSQTHEGRGLSYNSPLHF. The CDR3 nucleotides read TGTGCCAGCAGCCAAACCCACGAGGGCAGGGGGCTGTCCTATAATTCACCCCTCCACTTT.

The chain recombines TRBV28 with TRBJ2-3, with TRBD1 as a possible D gene (7 bases). Germline V lookup: CDR1 MDHEN, CDR2 SYDVKM. The CDR3 contains 16 residues. Trimming stripped 6 bases from V and 2 bases from J, with 18 bases between. Here the CDR3 reads CASSPPGGGHTDTQYF. The CDR3 nucleotides are TGTGCCAGCAGCCCCCCTGGAGGGGGCCACACAGATACGCAGTATTTT.

The V call is TRBV30, the J call TRBJ1-1, with D tentatively TRBD1 (5 bases). Looked up from germline, CDR1 is GTSNPN and CDR2 is SVGIG (reference sequence). V was clipped by 3 bases and J by 1 base, with 12 bases between them. This CDR3 has 14 residues. This chain's CDR3 is CAWSAGTWNTEAFF. The CDR3 DNA reads as TGTGCCTGGAGCGCCGGGACGTGGAACACTGAAGCTTTCTTT.

The V and J genes are TRBV20-1 and TRBJ1-1; possible D gene TRBD1, 5 bases. V gave up 3 bases and J gave up 6 bases, with 8 bases separating them. The CDR3 runs to 11 residues. Germline V gene sequence: CDR1 DFQATT, CDR2 SNEGSKA (reference sequence). DNA of the CDR3: TGCAGTGCTAGCAGAGGGGCTGAAGCTTTCTTT. This translates into CSASRGAEAFF.

The chain has TRBV5-1 and TRBJ2-1; 9 positions agree with TRBD2. This CDR3 is 15 amino acids long. Germline values: CDR1 SGHRS, CDR2 YFSETQ. V shed 0 bases, J shed 5 bases, and the junction held 3 bases outside the gene matches. CDR3: CASSLEGLANNEQFF. The CDR3 DNA follows: TGCGCCAGCAGCTTGGAAGGACTAGCGAACAATGAGCAGTTCTTC.

The rearrangement links TRBV18 to TRBJ1-5; 9 bases line up with TRBD1. CDR1 is KGHSH and CDR2 is LQKENI in the germline V gene. The CDR3 runs 15 residues. With V trimmed by 3 bases and J by 0 bases, 0 bases remained unmatched. The CDR3 loop reads CASSPTGGSNQPQHF. CDR3 nucleotide sequence: TGTGCCAGCTCACCGACAGGGGGTAGCAATCAGCCCCAGCATTTT.

The chain links TRBV4-2 to TRBJ1-5; no clear D gene. With 3 bases removed from V and 1 base from J, the gap between germline ends came to 13 bases. The CDR3 is 16 residues long. Germline V gives CDR1 LGHNA, CDR2 YNFKEQ. The CDR3 DNA reads as TGTGCCAGCAGCCAGATGGCCGGGGTGAGCAATCAGCCCCAGCATTTT. This encodes CASSQMAGVSNQPQHF.

The genes are TRBV5-8 and TRBJ1-2; no firm D call. This CDR3 is 13 amino acids long. The germline V gene encodes CDR1 SGHTS and CDR2 YDEGEE. V was shortened by 6 bases and J by 3 bases, with 12 bases between the two germline ends. The CDR3 DNA reads as TGTGCCAGCACCCCGGATAGGGACTATGGCTACACCTTC. It encodes CASTPDRDYGYTF.

This chain uses TRBV11-2 with TRBJ1-1; the D is unclear. Trimming left V 5 bases short and J 1 base short, with 8 bases between. The CDR3 covers 13 residues. CDR1 and CDR2 (germline): SGHAT, FQNNGV. The CDR3 sequence: CASSRTENTEAFF. The CDR3 DNA follows: TGTGCCAGCAGCCGGACGGAGAACACTGAAGCTTTCTTT.

The chain is built from TRBV28 and TRBJ1-2; no reliable D call. V shed 3 bases and J shed 1 base, with 6 bases lying between them. CDR3 length: 13 amino acids. Germline V gene lookup returns CDR1 MDHEN and CDR2 SYDVKM. The CDR3 here is CASSFSFNYGYTF. The CDR3 nucleotides are TGTGCCAGCAGTTTTAGCTTTAACTATGGCTACACCTTC.

CDR3 sequence reads: CASSPRDGGYTF. The CDR3 DNA follows: TGTGCCAGCAGCCCGAGAGACGGTGGCTACACCTTC. The chain couples TRBV6-5 to TRBJ1-2, with D uncertain. CDR1 and CDR2 (germline): MNHEY, SVGAGI. With 6 bases removed from V and 7 bases from J, the gap between germline ends came to 12 bases. This CDR3 spans 12 amino acids.